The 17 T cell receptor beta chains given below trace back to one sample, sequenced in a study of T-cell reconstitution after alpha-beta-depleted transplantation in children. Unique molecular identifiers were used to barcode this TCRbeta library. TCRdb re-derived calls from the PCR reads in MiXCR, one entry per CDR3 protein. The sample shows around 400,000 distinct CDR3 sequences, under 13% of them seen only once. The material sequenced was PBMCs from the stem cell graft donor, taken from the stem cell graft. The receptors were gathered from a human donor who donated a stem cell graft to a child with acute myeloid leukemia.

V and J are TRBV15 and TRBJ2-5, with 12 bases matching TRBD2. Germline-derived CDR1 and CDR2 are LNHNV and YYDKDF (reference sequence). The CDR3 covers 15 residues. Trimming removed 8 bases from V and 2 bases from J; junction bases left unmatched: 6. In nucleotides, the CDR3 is TGTGCCACCGGGGGGACTAGCGGGCGACAAGAGACCCAGTACTTC. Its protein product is CATGGTSGRQETQYF.

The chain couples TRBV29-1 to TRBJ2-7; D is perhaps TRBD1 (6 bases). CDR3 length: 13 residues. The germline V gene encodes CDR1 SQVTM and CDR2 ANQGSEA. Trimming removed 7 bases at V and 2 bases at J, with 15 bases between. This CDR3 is CSAGQNGAYEQYF. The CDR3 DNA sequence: TGCAGCGCCGGACAGAATGGGGCCTACGAGCAGTACTTC.

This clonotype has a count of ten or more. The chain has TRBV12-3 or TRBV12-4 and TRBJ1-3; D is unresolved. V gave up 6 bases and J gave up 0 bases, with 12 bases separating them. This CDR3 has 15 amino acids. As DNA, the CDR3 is TGTGCCAGCAGCGTACAGCGTACCTCTGGAAACACCATATATTTT. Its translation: CASSVQRTSGNTIYF.

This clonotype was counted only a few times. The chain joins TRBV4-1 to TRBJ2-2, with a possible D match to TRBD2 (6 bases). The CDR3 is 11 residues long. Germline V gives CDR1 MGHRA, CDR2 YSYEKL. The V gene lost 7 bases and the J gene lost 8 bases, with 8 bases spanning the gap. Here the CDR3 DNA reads TGCGCCAGCATGACTAGGGGGGAGCTGTTTTTT. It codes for CASMTRGELFF.

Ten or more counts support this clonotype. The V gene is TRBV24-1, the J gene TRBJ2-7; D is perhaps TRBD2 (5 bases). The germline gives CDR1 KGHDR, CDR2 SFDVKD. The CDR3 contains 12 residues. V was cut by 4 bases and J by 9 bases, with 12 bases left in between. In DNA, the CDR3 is TGTGCCACCAGTGACCCCTCGGGGTGGCAGTACTTC. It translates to CATSDPSGWQYF.

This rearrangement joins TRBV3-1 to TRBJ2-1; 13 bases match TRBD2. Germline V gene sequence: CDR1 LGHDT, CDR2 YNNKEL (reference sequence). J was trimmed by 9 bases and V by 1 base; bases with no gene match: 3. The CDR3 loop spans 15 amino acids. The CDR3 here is CASSQVRLAGGEQFF. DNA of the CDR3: TGTGCCAGCAGCCAAGTGAGACTAGCGGGGGGTGAGCAGTTCTTC.

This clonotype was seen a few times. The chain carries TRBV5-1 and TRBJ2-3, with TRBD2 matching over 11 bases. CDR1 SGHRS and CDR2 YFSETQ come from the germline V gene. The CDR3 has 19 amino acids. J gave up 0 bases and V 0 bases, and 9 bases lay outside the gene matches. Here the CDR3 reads CASSLAGSSGRTSTDTQYF. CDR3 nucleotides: TGCGCCAGCAGCTTGGCCGGGTCTAGCGGGAGGACTAGCACAGATACGCAGTATTTT. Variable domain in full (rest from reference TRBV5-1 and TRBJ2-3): KAGVTQTPRYLIKTRGQQVTLSCSPISGHRSVSWYQQTPGQGLQFLFEYFSETQRNKGNFPGRFSGRQFSNSRSEMNVSTLELGDSALYLCASSLAGSSGRTSTDTQYFGPGTRLTVL.

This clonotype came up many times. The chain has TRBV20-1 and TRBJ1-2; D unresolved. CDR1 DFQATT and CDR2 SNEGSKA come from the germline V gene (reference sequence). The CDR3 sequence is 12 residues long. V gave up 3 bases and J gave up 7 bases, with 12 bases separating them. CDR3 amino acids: CSASRGVGGYTF. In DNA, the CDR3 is TGCAGTGCTAGTCGGGGAGTGGGTGGCTACACCTTC.

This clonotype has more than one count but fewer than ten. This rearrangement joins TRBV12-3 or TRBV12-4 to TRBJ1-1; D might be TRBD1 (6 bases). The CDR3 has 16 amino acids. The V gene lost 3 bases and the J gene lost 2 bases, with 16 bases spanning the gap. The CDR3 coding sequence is TGTGCCAGCAGTTTTTGGGACATCAGGGGAAACACTGAAGCTTTCTTT. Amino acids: CASSFWDIRGNTEAFF.

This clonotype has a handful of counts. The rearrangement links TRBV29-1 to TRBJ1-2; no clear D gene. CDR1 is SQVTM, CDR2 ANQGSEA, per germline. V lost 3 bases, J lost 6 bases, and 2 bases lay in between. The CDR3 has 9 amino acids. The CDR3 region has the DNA TGCAGCGTTGAGAATGGCTACACCTTC. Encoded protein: CSVENGYTF.

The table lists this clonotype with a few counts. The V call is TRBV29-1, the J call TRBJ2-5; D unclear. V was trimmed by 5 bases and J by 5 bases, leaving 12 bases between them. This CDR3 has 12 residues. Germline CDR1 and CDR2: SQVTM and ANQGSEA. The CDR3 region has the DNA TGCAGCGTTCAGGAACAGTTGGAGACCCAGTACTTC. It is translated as CSVQEQLETQYF.

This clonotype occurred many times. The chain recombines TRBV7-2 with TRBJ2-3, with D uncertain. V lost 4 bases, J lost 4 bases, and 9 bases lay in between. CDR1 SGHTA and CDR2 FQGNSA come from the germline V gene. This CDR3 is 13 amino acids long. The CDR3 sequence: CASSSLGPDTQYF. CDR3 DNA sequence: TGTGCCAGCAGCTCGTTGGGCCCAGATACGCAGTATTTT.

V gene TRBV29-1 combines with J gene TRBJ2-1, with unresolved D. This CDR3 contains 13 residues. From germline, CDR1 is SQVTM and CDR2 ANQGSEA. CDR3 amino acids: CSVRGGSYNEQFF. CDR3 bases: TGCAGTGTGCGAGGTGGCTCCTACAATGAGCAGTTCTTC.

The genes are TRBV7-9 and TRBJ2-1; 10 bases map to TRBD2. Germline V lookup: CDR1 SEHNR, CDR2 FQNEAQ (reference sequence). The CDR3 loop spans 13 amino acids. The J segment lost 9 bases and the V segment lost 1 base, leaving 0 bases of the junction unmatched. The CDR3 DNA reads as TGTGCCAGCAGCTTAGTAGCGGGAGGTGAGCAGTTCTTC. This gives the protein CASSLVAGGEQFF. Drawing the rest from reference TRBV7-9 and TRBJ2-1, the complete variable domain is DTGVSQNPRHKITKRGQNVTFRCDPISEHNRLYWYRQTLGQGPEFLTYFQNEAQLEKSRLLSDRFSAERPKGSFSTLEIQRTEQGDSAMYLCASSLVAGGEQFFGPGTRLTVL.

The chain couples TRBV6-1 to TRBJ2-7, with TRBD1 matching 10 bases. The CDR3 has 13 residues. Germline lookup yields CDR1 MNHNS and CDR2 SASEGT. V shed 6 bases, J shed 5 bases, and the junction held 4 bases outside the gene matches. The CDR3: CASSTTGGHEQYF. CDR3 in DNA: TGTGCCAGCAGCACGACAGGGGGCCACGAGCAGTACTTC.

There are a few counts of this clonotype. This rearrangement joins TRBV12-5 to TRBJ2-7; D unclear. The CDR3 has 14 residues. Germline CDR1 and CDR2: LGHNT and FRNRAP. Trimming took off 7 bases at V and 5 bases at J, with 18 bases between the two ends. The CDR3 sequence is CASALTAYADEQYF. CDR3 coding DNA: TGTGCTAGTGCCCTAACGGCCTACGCGGACGAGCAGTACTTC.

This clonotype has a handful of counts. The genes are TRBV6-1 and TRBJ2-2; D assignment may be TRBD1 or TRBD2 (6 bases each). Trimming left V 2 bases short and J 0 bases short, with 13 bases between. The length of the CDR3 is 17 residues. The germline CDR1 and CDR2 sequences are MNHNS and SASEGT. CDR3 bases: TGTGCCAGCAGTGAATATCGAAGGGGGGCGAACACCGGGGAGCTGTTTTTT. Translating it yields CASSEYRRGANTGELFF.